The TCR beta chain under discussion was sequenced for a study of T cell repertoires in cytomegalovirus infection. The CDR3 sequence is 15 residues long. V trimming: 6 bases; J trimming: 4 bases; junction bases outside the gene matches: 6. There are many counts of this clonotype. TCRdb re-called the reads through MiXCR, storing one row per CDR3 protein. The sample includes 250,000 or so distinct CDR3 sequences, approximately 15% seen only once; the top ten take roughly half. The rearrangement links TRBV12-3 or TRBV12-4 to TRBJ2-5; TRBD2 agrees at 12 bases. The receptor comes from a human donor in good health (CMV status not recorded). Some clones in this sample may be carry-over from other donors' samples. Sequencing was performed on CD8+ T cells from PBMCs. The CDR3 here is CASSPLAGGGETQYF. The CDR3 DNA reads TGTGCCAGCAGCCCACTAGCGGGGGGCGGAGAGACCCAGTACTTC.